At least ten counts were recorded for the clone carrying this T cell receptor (beta chain). What it binds is unknown. The V end was cut by 5 bases, the J end by 7 bases, with 17 bases between. The CDR3 covers 14 residues. Germline-derived CDR1 and CDR2 are SGHTA and FQGNSA. There were no patients who had received any treatment before thyroid surgery. Authors' analysis steps: It was from CDR3 differences across clinicopathological groups that a distant-metastasis classifier for papillary thyroid cancer was built. TCRdb re-clonotyped the PCR reads via MiXCR. TCRdb, not the authors, supplied the V and J calls. This sample has about 14,000 clones, with about 21% found just once. These data belong to a study of metastatic and nonmetastatic thyroid tumors. Study summary: Repertoires were compared across blood and tumor or nodule tissue from malignant and benign thyroid patients. Study-level findings and limits: Malignant thyroid tumors reportedly exceeded benign nodules significantly in TCR beta diversity, with the difference appearing in blood and tumor.

The chain carries TRBV7-2 and TRBJ2-5; D gene uncertain. This TCR came from a female donor with papillary thyroid cancer or a benign thyroid nodule (not recorded which). Some clones in this sample may be carry-over from other donors' samples. The sample taken for sequencing was blood. CDR3 protein: CASSPQSPSGTQYF. The CDR3, as DNA: TGTGCCAGCAGCCCTCAGAGCCCCAGTGGGACCCAGTACTTC.